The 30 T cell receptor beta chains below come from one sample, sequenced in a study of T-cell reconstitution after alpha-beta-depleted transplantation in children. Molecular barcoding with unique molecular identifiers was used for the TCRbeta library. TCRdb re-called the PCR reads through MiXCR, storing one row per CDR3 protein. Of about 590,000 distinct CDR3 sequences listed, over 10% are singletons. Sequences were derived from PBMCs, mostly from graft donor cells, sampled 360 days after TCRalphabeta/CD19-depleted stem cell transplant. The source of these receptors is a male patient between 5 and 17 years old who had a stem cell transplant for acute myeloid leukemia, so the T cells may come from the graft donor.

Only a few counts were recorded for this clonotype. CDR3 coding DNA: TGTGCCAGCTCACCATCGGTTAGTGGGGTCAATGAGCAGTTCTTC. It is translated as CASSPSVSGVNEQFF. J is TRBJ2-1 and V is TRBV18; unclear D gene. The germline V gene encodes CDR1 KGHSH and CDR2 LQKENI. This CDR3 contains 15 residues. The V gene lost 2 bases and the J gene lost 6 bases, with 14 bases spanning the gap.

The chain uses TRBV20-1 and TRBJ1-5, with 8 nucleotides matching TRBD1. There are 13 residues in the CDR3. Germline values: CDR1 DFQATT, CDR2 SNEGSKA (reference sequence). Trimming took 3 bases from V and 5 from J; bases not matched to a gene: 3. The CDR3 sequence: CSASLDRDQPQHF. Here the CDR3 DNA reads TGCAGTGCTAGCCTGGACAGGGATCAGCCCCAGCATTTT.

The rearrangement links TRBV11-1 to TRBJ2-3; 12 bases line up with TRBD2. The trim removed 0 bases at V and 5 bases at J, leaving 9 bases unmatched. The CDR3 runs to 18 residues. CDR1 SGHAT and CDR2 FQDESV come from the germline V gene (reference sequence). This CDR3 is CASSLALASGRALDTQYF. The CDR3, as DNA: TGTGCCAGCAGCTTAGCTCTGGCTAGCGGGAGGGCCCTAGATACGCAGTATTTT.

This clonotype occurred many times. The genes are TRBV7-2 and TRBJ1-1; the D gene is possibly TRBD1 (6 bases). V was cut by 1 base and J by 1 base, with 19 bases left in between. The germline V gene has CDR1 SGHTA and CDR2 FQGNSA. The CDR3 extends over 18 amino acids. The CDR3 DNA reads TGTGCCAGCAGCTTAGGGGGCAGGGGTGGAGGGTCGAACACTGAAGCTTTCTTT. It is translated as CASSLGGRGGGSNTEAFF.

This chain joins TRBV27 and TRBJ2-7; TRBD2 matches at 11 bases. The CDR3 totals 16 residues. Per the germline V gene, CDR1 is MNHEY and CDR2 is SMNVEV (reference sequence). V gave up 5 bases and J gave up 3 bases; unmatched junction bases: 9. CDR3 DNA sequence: TGTGCCAGCAGTCCAAGACTAGCGGGGCTGAGCTACGAGCAGTACTTC. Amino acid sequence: CASSPRLAGLSYEQYF.

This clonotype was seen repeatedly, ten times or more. The CDR3 sequence is CAISRTTGLNTGELFF. As DNA, the CDR3 is TGTGCCATCAGTCGCACCACAGGGTTGAACACCGGGGAGCTGTTTTTT. The chain combines TRBV10-3 with TRBJ2-2, with a possible D match to TRBD1 (6 bases). The CDR3 extends over 16 amino acids. Germline V CDR1 and CDR2: ENHRY, SYGVKD. With 5 bases removed from V and 1 base from J, the gap between germline ends came to 14 bases.

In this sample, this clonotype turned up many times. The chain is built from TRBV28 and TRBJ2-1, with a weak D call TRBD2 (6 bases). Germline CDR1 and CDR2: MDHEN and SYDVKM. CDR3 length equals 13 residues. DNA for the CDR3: TGTGCTACGGGGGACCTCGACCCGGGTGAGCAGTTCTTC. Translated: CATGDLDPGEQFF.

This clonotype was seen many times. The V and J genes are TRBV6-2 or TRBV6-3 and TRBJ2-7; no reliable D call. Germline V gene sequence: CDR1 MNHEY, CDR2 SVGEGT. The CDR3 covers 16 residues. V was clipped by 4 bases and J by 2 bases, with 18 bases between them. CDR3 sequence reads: CASSWPAQGTAYEQYF. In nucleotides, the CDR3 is TGTGCCAGCAGTTGGCCAGCGCAAGGCACTGCCTACGAGCAGTACTTC.

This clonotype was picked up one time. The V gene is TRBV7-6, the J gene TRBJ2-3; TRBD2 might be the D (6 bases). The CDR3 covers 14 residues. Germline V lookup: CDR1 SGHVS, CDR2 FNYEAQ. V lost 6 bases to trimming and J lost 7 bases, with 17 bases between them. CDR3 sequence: CASSKTSRGNTQYF. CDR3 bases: TGTGCCAGCAGTAAAACTAGCCGCGGGAATACGCAGTATTTT.

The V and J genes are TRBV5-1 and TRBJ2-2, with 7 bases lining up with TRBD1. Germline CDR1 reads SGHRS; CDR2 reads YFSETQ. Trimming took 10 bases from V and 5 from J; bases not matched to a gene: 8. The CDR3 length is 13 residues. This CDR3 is CAVRIQGTGELFF. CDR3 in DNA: TGCGCCGTAAGAATACAGGGGACCGGGGAGCTGTTTTTT.

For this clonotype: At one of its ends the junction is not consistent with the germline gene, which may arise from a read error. The CDR3 loop reads CASSQGDSVLEQNF. The CDR3 nucleotides read TGTGCCAGCAGCCAGGGGGACAGCGTGCTGGAGCAGAACTTC. The V gene is TRBV7-9, the J gene TRBJ2-7, with TRBD1 identical over 7 bases. The germline V gene encodes CDR1 SEHNR and CDR2 FQNEAQ (reference sequence). The CDR3 consists of 14 residues. Based on the CDR3 plus reference TRBV7-9 and TRBJ2-7, the full variable domain is DTGVSQNPRHKITKRGQNVTFRCDPISEHNRLYWYRQTLGQGPEFLTYFQNEAQLEKSRLLSDRFSAERPKGSFSTLEIQRTEQGDSAMYLCASSQGDSVLEQNFGPGTRLTVT.

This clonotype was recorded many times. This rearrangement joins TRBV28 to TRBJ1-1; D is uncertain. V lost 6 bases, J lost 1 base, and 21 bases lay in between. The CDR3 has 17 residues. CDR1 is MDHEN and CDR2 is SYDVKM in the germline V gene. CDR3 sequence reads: CASRSGSQLSRNTEAFF. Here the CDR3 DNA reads TGTGCCAGCAGGAGTGGGTCGCAACTAAGCCGGAACACTGAAGCTTTCTTT.

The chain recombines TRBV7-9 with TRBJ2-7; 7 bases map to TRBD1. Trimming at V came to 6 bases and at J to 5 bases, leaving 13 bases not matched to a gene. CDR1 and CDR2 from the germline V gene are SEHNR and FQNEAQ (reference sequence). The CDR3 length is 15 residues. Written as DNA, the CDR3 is TGTGCCAGCAGAGTATCCGGGACAGCATCCAACGAGCAGTACTTC. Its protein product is CASRVSGTASNEQYF.

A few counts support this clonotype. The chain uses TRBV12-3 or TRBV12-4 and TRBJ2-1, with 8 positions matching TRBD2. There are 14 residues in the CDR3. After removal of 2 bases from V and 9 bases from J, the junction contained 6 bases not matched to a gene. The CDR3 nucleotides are TGTGCCAGCAGTTTATTACGGGAGGGTGTTGAGCAGTTCTTC. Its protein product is CASSLLREGVEQFF.

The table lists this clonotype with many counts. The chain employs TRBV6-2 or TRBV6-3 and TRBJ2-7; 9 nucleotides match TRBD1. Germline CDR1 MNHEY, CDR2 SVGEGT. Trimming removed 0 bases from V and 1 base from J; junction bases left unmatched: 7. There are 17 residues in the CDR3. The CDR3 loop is CASSYSIPGTGSYEQYF. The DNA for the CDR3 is TGTGCCAGCAGTTACTCGATCCCCGGGACAGGGTCCTACGAGCAGTACTTC.

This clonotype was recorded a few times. Here the CDR3 DNA reads TGCAGCGTTGTAGGGAAGCGGACAGGAACTTACGAGCAGTACTTC. Translated, it gives CSVVGKRTGTYEQYF. The rearrangement links TRBV29-1 to TRBJ2-7; 7 nucleotides agree with TRBD1. The ends lost 4 bases at V and 4 bases at J; junction bases unmatched: 13. The CDR3 totals 15 residues. Germline V gene lookup returns CDR1 SQVTM and CDR2 ANQGSEA.

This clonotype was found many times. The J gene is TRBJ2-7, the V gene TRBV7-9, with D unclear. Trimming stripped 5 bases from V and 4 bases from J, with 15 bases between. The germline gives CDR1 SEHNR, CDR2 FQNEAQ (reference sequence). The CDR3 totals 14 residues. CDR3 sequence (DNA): TGTGCCAGCAGCCAACGACAAAAACCTTACGAGCAGTACTTC. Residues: CASSQRQKPYEQYF.

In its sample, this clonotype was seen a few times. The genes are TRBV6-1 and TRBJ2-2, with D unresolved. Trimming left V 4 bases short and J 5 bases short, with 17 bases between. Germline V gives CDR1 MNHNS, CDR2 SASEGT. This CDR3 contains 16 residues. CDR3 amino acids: CASSADLGLSTGELFF. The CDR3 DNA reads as TGTGCCAGCAGTGCCGACCTTGGTCTGAGTACCGGGGAGCTGTTTTTT.

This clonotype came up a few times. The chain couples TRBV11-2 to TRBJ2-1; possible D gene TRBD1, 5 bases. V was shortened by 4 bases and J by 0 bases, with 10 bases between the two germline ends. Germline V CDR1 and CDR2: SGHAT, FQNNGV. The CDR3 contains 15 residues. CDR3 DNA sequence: TGTGCCAGCAGCTCTGGCAGGGACTCCTACAATGAGCAGTTCTTC. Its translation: CASSSGRDSYNEQFF.

The CDR3 region has the DNA TGTGCCAGCAGTTTAATTCTTGAGGGATATGGCTACACCTTC. Amino acids: CASSLILEGYGYTF. The rearrangement uses TRBV28 and TRBJ1-2; unclear D gene. Germline CDR1 reads MDHEN; CDR2 reads SYDVKM. CDR3 length equals 14 residues. The V end lost 2 bases, the J end lost 5 bases, and 12 bases lay between the germline ends.

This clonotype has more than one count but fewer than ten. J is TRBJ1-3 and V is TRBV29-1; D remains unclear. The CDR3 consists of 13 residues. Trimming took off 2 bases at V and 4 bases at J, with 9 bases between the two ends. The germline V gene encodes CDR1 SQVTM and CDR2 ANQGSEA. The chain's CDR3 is CSVERAVGNTIYF. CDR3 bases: TGCAGCGTTGAAAGGGCGGTCGGAAACACCATATATTTT.

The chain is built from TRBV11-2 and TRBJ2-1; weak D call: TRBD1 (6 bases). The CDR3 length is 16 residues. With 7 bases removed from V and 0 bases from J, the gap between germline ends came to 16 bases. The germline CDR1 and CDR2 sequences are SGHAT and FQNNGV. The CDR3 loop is CASTSLGATSYNEQFF. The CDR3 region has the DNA TGTGCCAGCACCTCTTTGGGGGCGACCTCCTACAATGAGCAGTTCTTC.

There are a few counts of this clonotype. The CDR3 loop reads CASKAITGGGTWFYEQYF. As DNA, the CDR3 is TGTGCCAGCAAGGCGATTACAGGGGGCGGGACCTGGTTCTACGAGCAGTACTTC. The chain carries TRBV7-8 and TRBJ2-7, with 9 nucleotides matching TRBD1. CDR3 size: 18 residues. CDR1 is SGHVS and CDR2 is FQNEAQ in the germline V gene. V lost 7 bases, J lost 3 bases, and 19 bases stayed unmatched.

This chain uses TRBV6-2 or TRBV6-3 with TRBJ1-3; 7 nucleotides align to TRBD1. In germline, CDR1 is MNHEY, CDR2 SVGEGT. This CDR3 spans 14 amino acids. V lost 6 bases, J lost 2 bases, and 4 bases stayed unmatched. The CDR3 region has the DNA TGTGCCAGCAGCGCGACAGGGACTGGAAACACCATATATTTT. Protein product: CASSATGTGNTIYF.

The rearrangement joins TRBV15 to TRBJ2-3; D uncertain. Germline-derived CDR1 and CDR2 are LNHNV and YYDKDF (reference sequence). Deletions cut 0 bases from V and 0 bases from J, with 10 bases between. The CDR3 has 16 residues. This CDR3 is CATSRDWVSSTDTQYF. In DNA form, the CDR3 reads TGTGCCACCAGCAGAGATTGGGTTTCTAGCACAGATACGCAGTATTTT. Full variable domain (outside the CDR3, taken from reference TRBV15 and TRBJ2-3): DAMVIQNPRYQVTQFGKPVTLSCSQTLNHNVMYWYQQKSSQAPKLLFHYYDKDFNNEADTPDNFQSRRPNTSFCFLDIRSPGLGDTAMYLCATSRDWVSSTDTQYFGPGTRLTVL.

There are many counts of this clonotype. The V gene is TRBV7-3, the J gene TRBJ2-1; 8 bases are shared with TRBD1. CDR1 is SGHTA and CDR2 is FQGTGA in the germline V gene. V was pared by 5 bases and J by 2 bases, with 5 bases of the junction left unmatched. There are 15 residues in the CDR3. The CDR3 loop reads CASSPDRGTYNEQFF. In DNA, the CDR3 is TGTGCCAGCAGCCCCGACAGGGGTACCTACAATGAGCAGTTCTTC.

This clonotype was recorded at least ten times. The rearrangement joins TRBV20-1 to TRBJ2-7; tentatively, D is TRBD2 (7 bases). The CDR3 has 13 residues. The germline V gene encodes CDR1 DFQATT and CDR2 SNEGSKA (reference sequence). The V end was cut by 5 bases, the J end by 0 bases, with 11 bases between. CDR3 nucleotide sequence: TGCAGTGCTGGGGGGGGCCACTCCTACGAGCAGTACTTC. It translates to CSAGGGHSYEQYF.

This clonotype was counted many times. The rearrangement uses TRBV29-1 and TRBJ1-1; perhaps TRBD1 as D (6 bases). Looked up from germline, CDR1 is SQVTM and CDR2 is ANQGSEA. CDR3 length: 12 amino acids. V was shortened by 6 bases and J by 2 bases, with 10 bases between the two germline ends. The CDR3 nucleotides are TGCAGCGTCTGGACAGTCAACACTGAAGCTTTCTTT. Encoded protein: CSVWTVNTEAFF.

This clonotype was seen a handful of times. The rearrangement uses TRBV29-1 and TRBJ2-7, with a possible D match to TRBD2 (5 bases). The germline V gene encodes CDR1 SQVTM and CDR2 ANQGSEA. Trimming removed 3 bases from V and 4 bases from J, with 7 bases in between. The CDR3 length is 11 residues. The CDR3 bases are TGCAGCGTTGACGGGATGTACGAGCAGTACTTC. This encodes CSVDGMYEQYF.

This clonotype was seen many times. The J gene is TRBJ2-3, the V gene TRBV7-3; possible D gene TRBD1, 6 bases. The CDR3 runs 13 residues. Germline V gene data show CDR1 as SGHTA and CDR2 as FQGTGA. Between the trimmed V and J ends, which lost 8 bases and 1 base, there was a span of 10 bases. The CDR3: CASSAGGTDTQYF. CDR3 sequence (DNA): TGTGCCAGCTCCGCAGGGGGCACAGATACGCAGTATTTT.